A selection of T cell receptor beta chains follows, all from one sample in a study of regulatory T cells in long-lasting Graves disease. MiXCR, applied by TCRdb to the multiplex PCR reads, yields one record per CDR3 protein. This table holds a few hundred thousand distinct CDR3 sequences, over 20% found once. This material consisted of peripheral blood mononuclear cells (PBMCs), taken when the disease was refractory, from a patient treated with antithyroid drugs. All receptors come from a female donor with Graves disease. Both conserved end residues are part of each CDR3. D genes are given only for firm matches. Where a row states a size, it is once, few, many or the class of an expanded clone; other rows omit it.

.	once	TRBV10-2	TRBJ2-5	CAPRTGLAGLETQYF	TGCGCTCCCCGGACAGGGCTAGCGGGATTAGAGACCCAGTACTTC
.	many	TRBV2	TRBJ2-2	CASNQGRANTGELFF	TGTGCCAGCAACCAGGGACGCGCGAACACCGGGGAGCTGTTTTTT
TRBD2	few	TRBV11-2	TRBJ2-7	CASSLGLAGILGYEQYF	TGTGCCAGCAGCTTGGGACTAGCGGGGATTCTTGGGTACGAGCAGTACTTC
.	.	TRBV6-2/TRBV6-3	TRBJ1-4	CASSYSQGWDNNEKLFF	TGTGCCAGCAGTTACTCCCAGGGGTGGGATAATAATGAAAAACTGTTTTTT
.	many	TRBV28	TRBJ1-5	CASSPVTAWNQPQHF	TGTGCCAGCAGTCCCGTCACGGCGTGGAACCAGCCCCAGCATTTT
TRBD1	.	TRBV5-5	TRBJ2-7	CASSMGQANLYEQYF	TGTGCCAGCAGCATGGGACAGGCTAACCTCTACGAGCAGTACTTC
.	few	TRBV20-1	TRBJ2-7	CSARRAASYEQYF	TGCAGTGCTAGACGAGCAGCCTCCTACGAGCAGTACTTC
TRBD2	.	TRBV20-1	TRBJ2-3	CSAPGLATDTQYF	TGCAGTGCCCCCGGACTAGCCACAGATACGCAGTATTTT
.	many	TRBV10-3	TRBJ1-5	CAISPEGQGYQPQHF	TGTGCCATCAGTCCAGAGGGACAAGGGTATCAGCCCCAGCATTTT
TRBD1	.	TRBV10-2	TRBJ2-2	CASIVGDRGTGELFF	TGCGCCAGCATTGTAGGGGACAGGGGGACCGGGGAGCTGTTTTTT
.	.	TRBV28	TRBJ2-6	CASSTDRSGANVLTF	TGTGCCAGCAGTACCGACAGATCTGGGGCCAACGTCCTGACTTTC
.	few	TRBV5-1	TRBJ1-5	CASSWTADQPQHF	TGCGCCAGCAGCTGGACAGCAGACCAGCCCCAGCATTTT
.	few	TRBV7-9	TRBJ2-7	CASSLIGGGNEQYF	TGTGCCAGCAGCTTAATAGGGGGGGGGAACGAGCAGTACTTC
TRBD1	few	TRBV4-1	TRBJ2-6	CASSQGTGGSGANVLTF	TGCGCCAGCAGCCAAGGGACAGGGGGCTCTGGGGCCAACGTCCTGACTTTC
.	.	TRBV13	TRBJ2-6	CASSFLTDISGANVLTF	TGTGCCAGCAGCTTCTTGACAGATATCTCTGGGGCCAACGTCCTGACTTTC
.	many	TRBV7-2	TRBJ1-5	CASSLVDQPQHF	TGTGCCAGCAGCTTAGTGGATCAGCCCCAGCATTTT
.	many	TRBV28	TRBJ1-1	CASSLWHGAGNTEAFF	TGTGCCAGCAGTTTATGGCACGGGGCGGGGAACACTGAAGCTTTCTTT
.	many	TRBV27	TRBJ1-1	CASSLSPLGPTEAFF	TGTGCCAGCAGTTTATCGCCATTGGGGCCCACTGAAGCTTTCTTT
TRBD2	.	TRBV18	TRBJ2-7	CASSPQVRGDEQYF	TGTGCCAGCTCACCGCAAGTGCGGGGGGACGAGCAGTACTTC